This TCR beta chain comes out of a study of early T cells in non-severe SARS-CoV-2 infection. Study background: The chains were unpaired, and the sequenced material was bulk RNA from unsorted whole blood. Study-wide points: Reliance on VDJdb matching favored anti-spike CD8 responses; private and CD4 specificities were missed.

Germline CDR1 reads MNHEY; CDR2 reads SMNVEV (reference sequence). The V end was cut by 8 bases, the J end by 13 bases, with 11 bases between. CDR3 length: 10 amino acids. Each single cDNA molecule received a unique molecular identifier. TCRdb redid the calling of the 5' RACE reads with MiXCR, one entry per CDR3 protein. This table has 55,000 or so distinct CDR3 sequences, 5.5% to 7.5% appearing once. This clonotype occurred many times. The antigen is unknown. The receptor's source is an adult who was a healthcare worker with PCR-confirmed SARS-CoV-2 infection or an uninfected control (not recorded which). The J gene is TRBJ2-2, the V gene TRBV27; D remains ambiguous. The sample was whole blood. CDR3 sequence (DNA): TGTGCCAGCCTCCCCGGGTTGCTGTTTTTT. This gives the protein CASLPGLLFF.